This entry lists 10 T cell receptor beta chains sequenced from one sample in a study of cytomegalovirus exposure and HLA in healthy donors. Both 60 Vbeta primers and 13 Jbeta primers went into the PCR. The method was immunoSEQ multiplex PCR; TCRdb's version includes in-frame clones alone and lacks a portion of them. In all, the sample yields 200,000 or so clones. The sequencing sample was made of PBMCs. The source of these receptors is a boy between 10 and 17 years old in good health and CMV-seronegative.

V usage is TRBV7-9 and J usage is TRBJ2-3; 7 positions agree with TRBD2. V gave up 2 bases and J gave up 1 base; unmatched junction bases: 3. CDR1 is SEHNR, CDR2 FQNEAQ, per germline (reference sequence). The CDR3 is 15 amino acids. The CDR3: CASSLYSGGTDTQYF. DNA of the CDR3: TGTGCCAGCAGCTTATACAGCGGGGGCACAGATACGCAGTATTTT.

The chain is built from TRBV29-1 and TRBJ2-5, with no clear D. The CDR3 length is 12 residues. V lost 4 bases and J 5 bases, leaving 11 bases between the germline ends. Germline V gene data show CDR1 as SQVTM and CDR2 as ANQGSEA. This CDR3 reads CSVALPQETQYF. As DNA, the CDR3 is TGCAGCGTTGCTCTCCCACAGGAGACCCAGTACTTC.

The chain joins TRBV19 to TRBJ1-6; 9 bases align to TRBD1. With V trimmed by 7 bases and J by 14 bases, 18 bases remained unmatched. The germline V gene has CDR1 LNHDA and CDR2 SQIVND (reference sequence). The CDR3 spans 16 residues. The chain's CDR3 is CASTPPGQGIIGALHF. The DNA for the CDR3 is TGTGCCAGTACCCCCCCGGGACAGGGAATTATTGGGGCCCTCCACTTT.

As regards this clone: The junction differs from germline at one of its ends, possibly a read error. The chain recombines TRBV6-6 with TRBJ2-3; 7 nucleotides line up with TRBD2. This CDR3 is built from 14 residues. CDR1 is MNHNY and CDR2 is SVGAGI in the germline V gene (reference sequence). The CDR3 DNA reads as TGTGCCAGCAGTAACTCTGAGCGGGGAGATACGCAGTATTTT. Its protein product is CASSNSERGDTQYF.

The chain joins TRBV19 to TRBJ2-7, with D unclear. The CDR3 runs to 14 residues. CDR1 and CDR2 (germline): LNHDA, SQIVND (reference sequence). Trimming removed 1 base at V and 4 bases at J, with 11 bases between. Here the CDR3 reads CASSIGHAGYEQYF. The DNA for the CDR3 is TGTGCCAGTAGTATAGGACATGCTGGGTACGAGCAGTACTTC.

The chain employs TRBV11-3 and TRBJ2-3; 8 positions agree with TRBD2. Germline lookup yields CDR1 SGHNT and CDR2 YENEEA. Losses at the gene ends were 1 base for V and 4 bases for J; bases not matched to a gene: 10. This CDR3 is 17 amino acids long. The CDR3 DNA follows: TGTGCCAGCAGCTTAGGCTTGGGACTAGGAGGGGCAGATACGCAGTATTTT. Protein: CASSLGLGLGGADTQYF.

The chain recombines TRBV5-1 with TRBJ1-2; D is uncertain. The germline V gene has CDR1 SGHRS and CDR2 YFSETQ. CDR3 length: 14 amino acids. Trimming left V 4 bases short and J 2 bases short, with 12 bases between. The CDR3 region is CASSAGAGNYGYTF. The DNA of the CDR3 is TGCGCCAGCAGCGCGGGTGCGGGGAACTATGGCTACACCTTC.

V and J are TRBV5-5 and TRBJ1-4; D call uncertain. The CDR3 covers 16 residues. The V end lost 4 bases, the J end lost 5 bases, and 18 bases lay between the germline ends. Germline V gives CDR1 SGHKS, CDR2 YYEKEE (reference sequence). The CDR3 spells CASSLPIQPLNEKLFF. The CDR3 DNA reads as TGTGCCAGCAGCCTACCGATACAGCCGCTGAATGAAAAACTGTTTTTT.

The chain recombines TRBV6-1 with TRBJ1-1; 7 bases align to TRBD1. V lost 1 base and J lost 10; bases outside the gene matches: 6. From germline, CDR1 is MNHNS and CDR2 SASEGT. The CDR3 covers 13 residues. CDR3: CASSEDQGGVAFF. The CDR3 DNA reads as TGTGCCAGCAGTGAAGATCAGGGGGGTGTAGCTTTCTTT.

This rearrangement joins TRBV29-1 to TRBJ1-1, with a possible D match to TRBD1 (6 bases). V lost 8 bases and J 11 bases, leaving 21 bases between the germline ends. Germline values: CDR1 SQVTM, CDR2 ANQGSEA. This CDR3 has 12 amino acids. Here the CDR3 reads CSPRRGRVRAFF. CDR3 coding DNA: TGCAGCCCCCGCAGGGGCCGGGTGAGGGCTTTCTTT.